The T cell receptor (beta chain) under discussion was sequenced for a study of early T cells in non-severe SARS-CoV-2 infection. CDR1 is SGHTS, CDR2 YDEGEE, per germline. The length of the CDR3 is 14 residues. This clonotype occurred a few times. A read error may produce the germline difference seen at one junction end. In TCRdb, the 5' RACE reads were re-called with MiXCR into one record per CDR3 protein. Here the sample spans approximately 110,000 distinct CDR3 sequences, 14% to 15% being singletons. The specimen was whole blood. This receptor was obtained from an adult who was a healthcare worker with PCR-confirmed SARS-CoV-2 infection or an uninfected control (not recorded which). This chain connects TRBV5-8 to TRBJ1-1; D is unclear. The DNA for the CDR3 is TGTGCCAGCCGCTTGGTGGGTCAGGCCACTGAAGCTTTCTTT. It translates to CASRLVGQATEAFF.